This TCR beta chain is drawn from a study of cytomegalovirus exposure and HLA in healthy donors. Whole-study results and caveats: Association with HLA alleles at 0.05 false discovery rate was found for 16,951 TCR beta sequences in a later analysis. V- and J-gene trimming in TCR beta was tied to a missense DCLRE1C variant by an analysis performed later. Most CMV-associated TCR beta chains were later found to appear HLA-restricted.

This clone was counted only a few times. What it recognizes is unknown. 60 Vbeta and 13 Jbeta primers were used in PCR. Profiling relied on immunoSEQ multiplex PCR, and the TCRdb table lists in-frame clones only, not all of them. This sample has around 140,000 clones, with roughly three quarters found just once. Germline CDR1 SQVTM, CDR2 ANQGSEA. The length of the CDR3 is 15 residues. Trimming cost V 4 bases and J 6 bases; bases outside gene matches: 11. The origin of this receptor is a woman aged 18-35 years in good health and CMV-seronegative. What was sequenced was PBMCs. This chain connects TRBV29-1 to TRBJ1-5, with 8 bases matching TRBD1. CDR3: CSVAGLQGDGQPQHF. The CDR3 DNA reads as TGCAGCGTTGCTGGATTACAGGGGGATGGTCAGCCCCAGCATTTT.